This entry is about one T cell receptor beta chain. Only a few counts were recorded for this clone. Its recognized antigen is unknown. Base-call qualities are not available, and no considerably larger clone is one nucleotide away. This entry belongs to a study of blood T cell repertoires in COVID-19 (dated by TCRdb to 2020 to 2021). For context, the study as a whole: Collaborator samples came from the United States, Italy and Spain and covered acute and convalescent phases of COVID-19. The samples were drawn from two sources: the first 160 participants of the ongoing ImmuneRACE study, and 1,000 to 1,500 subjects contributed by 6 global collaborators. HLA class I and class II types, where available, came from metadata supplied by the sample provider rather than from assay-based typing. The material from the prospective study consisted of cDNA or gDNA derived from T cells, B-cell-depleted T cells, or PBMCs. The repertoires were released in a freely available public database intended as a resource for research on the immune response to SARS-CoV-2. Nearly every sample came with metadata listing a de-identified subject ID, COVID-19 status, age in years and sex. Subjects who had been exposed to COVID-19, were actively infected with it, or had recovered from it provided the deeply sampled blood TCRbeta repertoires that made up the dataset. What the authors observed across the whole study: How much clinical and demographic metadata was included differed by source and by participant, and the metadata was provided uncurated.

One collaborating source in Seattle enrolled patients while the patients were actively infected and followed the patients over time throughout the course of disease. Collaborating institutions collected whole blood in K2EDTA tubes following their own protocols. For TCRbeta analysis, collaborators shipped samples as frozen whole blood, isolated PBMCs, or DNA extracted from either of those sample types. TCRbeta CDR3 regions were amplified from genomic DNA by means of the immunoSEQ Assay, a bias-controlled multiplex PCR. In the paper's pipeline: Within the assay, amplification of reference gene primers was used to estimate how many nucleated cells each sample contained. To quantify the absolute abundance of each unique TCRbeta CDR3 rearrangement, sequence reads were collapsed and filtered. Productive Simpson clonality was computed per sample as the square root of Simpson's diversity index over productive rearrangements. The source is immuneACCESS, and TCRdb retained only in-frame sequences with V and J called. Part of the clones is not carried over; for the studies checked, unresolved V genes explain less than half of this, and the remainder is unexplained. The V and J calls and clone size are taken from that table; D and trimming were inferred from the DNA. Here the sample has 35,000 to 40,000 clones; 74% occur a single time. The top ten clonotypes cover 8% to 11% of the sample.

V ends up 3 bases short and J 6 bases short, with an unmatched junction base count of 14. Spanning cysteine to phenylalanine, the CDR3 consists of 18 amino acids. Only CDR3 DNA is held: 54 bases, read in frame from base 1. Taken from the germline V gene, the CDR1 and CDR2 loops are SGDLS and YYNGEE. Material for sequencing was peripheral blood. This TCR came from a man aged 65-85 years with COVID-19, enrolled during active disease. The chain uses TRBV9 and TRBJ2-1, with 11 bases aligning to TRBD2. The bases read TGTGCCAGCAGCGGTAAGGTAGTCGCTAGCGGGAGGCGCAATGAGCAGTTCTTC. It specifies CASSGKVVASGRRNEQFF. The full variable domain, completed from the reference TRBV9 and TRBJ2-1 proteins outside the CDR3, reads DSGVTQTPKHLITATGQRVTLRCSPRSGDLSVYWYQQSLDQGLQFLIQYYNGEERAKGNILERFSAQQFPDLHSELNLSSLELGDSALYFCASSGKVVASGRRNEQFFGPGTRLTVL.